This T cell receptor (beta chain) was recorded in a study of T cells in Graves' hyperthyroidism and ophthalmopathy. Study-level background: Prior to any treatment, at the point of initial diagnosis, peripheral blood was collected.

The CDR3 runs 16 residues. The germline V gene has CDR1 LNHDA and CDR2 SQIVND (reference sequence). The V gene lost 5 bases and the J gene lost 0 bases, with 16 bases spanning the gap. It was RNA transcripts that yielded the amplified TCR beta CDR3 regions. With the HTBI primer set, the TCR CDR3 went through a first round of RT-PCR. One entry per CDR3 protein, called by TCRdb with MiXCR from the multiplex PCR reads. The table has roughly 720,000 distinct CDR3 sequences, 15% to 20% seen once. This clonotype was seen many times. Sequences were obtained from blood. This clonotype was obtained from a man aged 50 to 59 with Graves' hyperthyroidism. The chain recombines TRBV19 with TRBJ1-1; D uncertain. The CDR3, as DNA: TGTGCCAGTAGTGCTCACCGAACACGCATGAACACTGAAGCTTTCTTT. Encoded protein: CASSAHRTRMNTEAFF.